This T cell receptor (beta chain) was documented in a study of blood T cell repertoires in COVID-19. Study in general: Sample material is recorded as cDNA or gDNA derived from T cells, B-cell-depleted T cells, or PBMCs.

The method was immunoSEQ multiplex PCR; TCRdb's version includes in-frame clones alone and lacks a portion of them. The sample lists 90,000 to 100,000 clones, 65% to 90% occurring once. The V gene end was trimmed by 0 bases and the J gene end by 3 bases; junction bases not matched to a gene: 1. This CDR3 has 13 amino acids. Germline V gives CDR1 GTSNPN, CDR2 SVGIG (reference sequence). The V call is TRBV30, the J call TRBJ2-7, with 8 positions matching TRBD1. Material: peripheral blood. This clonotype was sampled from a man aged 55 to 69 with acute or convalescent COVID-19. The CDR3 DNA follows: TGTGCCTGGAGTGTACAGGGGGTCTACGAGCAGTACTTC. Translated: CAWSVQGVYEQYF.